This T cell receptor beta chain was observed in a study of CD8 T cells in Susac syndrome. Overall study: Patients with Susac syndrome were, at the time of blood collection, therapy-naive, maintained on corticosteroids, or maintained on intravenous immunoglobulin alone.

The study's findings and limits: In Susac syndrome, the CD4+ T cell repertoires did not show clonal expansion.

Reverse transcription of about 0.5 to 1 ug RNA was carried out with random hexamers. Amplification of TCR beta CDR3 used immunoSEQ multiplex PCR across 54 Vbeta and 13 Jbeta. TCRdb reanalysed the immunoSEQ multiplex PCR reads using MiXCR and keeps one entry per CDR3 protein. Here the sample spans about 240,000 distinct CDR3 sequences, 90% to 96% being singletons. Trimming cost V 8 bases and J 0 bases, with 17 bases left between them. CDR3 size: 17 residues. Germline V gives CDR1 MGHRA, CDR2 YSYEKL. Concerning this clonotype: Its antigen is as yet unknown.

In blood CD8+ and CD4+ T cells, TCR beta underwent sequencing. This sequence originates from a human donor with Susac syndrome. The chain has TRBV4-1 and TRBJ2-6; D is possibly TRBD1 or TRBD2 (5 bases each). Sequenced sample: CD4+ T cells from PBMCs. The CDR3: CASAARDGSSGANVLTF. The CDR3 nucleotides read TGCGCCAGCGCCGCCCGGGACGGAAGCTCTGGGGCCAACGTCCTGACTTTC.